The sequence of this T cell receptor beta chain was determined in a study of OX40 agonist ivuxolimab in advanced cancers. Study-wide context: Clinicians treated patients with ivuxolimab, an agonistic anti-OX40 (CD134) antibody. General study points: In the expanded peripheral T cells, antigen specificity was never determined. Clonal expansion by week 6 occurred in CD4+ and CD8+ blood T cells (at 0.1 to 3.0 mg/kg). Expanded clones belonging to CD8+ T cells outnumbered, on average, those of CD4+.

The protocol was immunoSEQ multiplex PCR, while the TCRdb copy is restricted to in-frame clones and leaves out a portion. The sample contains tens of thousands of clones, roughly nine tenths of which appear only once. The CDR3 is made up of 18 amino acids. Germline loops: CDR1 SGHTA, CDR2 FQGNSA. The ends were cut back, 2 bases at V and 2 bases at J, with 20 bases in the middle. In the case of this clone: What it recognizes is unknown.

The rearrangement joins TRBV7-2 to TRBJ2-3; D gene ambiguous. The sample in question was CD4+ or CD8+ T cells sorted from blood, obtained in a trial of the OX40 agonist ivuxolimab. The sequence was obtained from an adult with an advanced solid tumor such as melanoma, head and neck, liver or kidney cancer. The CDR3 protein is CASSLNSRSSTYTDTQYF. The CDR3 DNA sequence: TGTGCCAGCAGCTTAAACAGCCGATCTTCTACGTACACAGATACGCAGTATTTT.